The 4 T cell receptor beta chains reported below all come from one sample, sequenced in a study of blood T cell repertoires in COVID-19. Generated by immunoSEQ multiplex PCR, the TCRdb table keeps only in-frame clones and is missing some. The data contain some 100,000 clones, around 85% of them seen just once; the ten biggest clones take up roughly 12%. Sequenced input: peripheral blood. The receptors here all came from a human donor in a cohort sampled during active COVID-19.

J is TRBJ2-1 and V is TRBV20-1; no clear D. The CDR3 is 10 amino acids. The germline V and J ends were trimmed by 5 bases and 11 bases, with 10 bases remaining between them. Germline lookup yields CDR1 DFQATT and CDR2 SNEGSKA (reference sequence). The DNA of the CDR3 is TGCAGTGCTCAGGCTCTGCAGCAGTTCTTC. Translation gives CSAQALQQFF.

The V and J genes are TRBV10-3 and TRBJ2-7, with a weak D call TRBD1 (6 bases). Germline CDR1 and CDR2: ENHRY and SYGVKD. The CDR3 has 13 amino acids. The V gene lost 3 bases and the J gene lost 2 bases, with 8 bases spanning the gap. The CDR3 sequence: CAISEWDTYEQYF. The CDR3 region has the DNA TGTGCCATCAGTGAATGGGACACCTACGAGCAGTACTTC.

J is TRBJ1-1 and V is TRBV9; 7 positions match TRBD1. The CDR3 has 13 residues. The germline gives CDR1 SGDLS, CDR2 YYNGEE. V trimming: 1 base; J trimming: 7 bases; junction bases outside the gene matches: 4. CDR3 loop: CASSVRRDSEAFF. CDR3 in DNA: TGTGCCAGCAGCGTAAGGAGGGACAGTGAAGCTTTCTTT. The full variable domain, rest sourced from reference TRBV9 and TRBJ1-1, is DSGVTQTPKHLITATGQRVTLRCSPRSGDLSVYWYQQSLDQGLQFLIQYYNGEERAKGNILERFSAQQFPDLHSELNLSSLELGDSALYFCASSVRRDSEAFFGQGTRLTVV.

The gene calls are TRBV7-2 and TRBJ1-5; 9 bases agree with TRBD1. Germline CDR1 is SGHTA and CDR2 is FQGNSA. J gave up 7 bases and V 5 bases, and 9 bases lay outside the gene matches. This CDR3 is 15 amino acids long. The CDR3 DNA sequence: TGTGCCAGCAGCCGTGAAGGGACAGGGAAGCAGCCCCAGCATTTT. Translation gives CASSREGTGKQPQHF.